What follows are 2 T cell receptor beta chains derived from one specimen sequenced in a study of identical twins. TCRdb fed the 5' RACE reads into MiXCR, producing one record per CDR3 protein. Counted here are 130,000 to 150,000 distinct CDR3 sequences, 3% to 4% occurring once; the ten biggest clones make up 7% to 10%. Sequencing was done on a sample of memory T cells sorted from blood. Receptor source: a man aged 18-30 years in good health.

This clonotype occurred many times. The chain recombines TRBV5-1 with TRBJ2-1; 8 bases map to TRBD1. The V segment lost 5 bases and the J segment 5 bases; nucleotides outside the gene matches: 9. The CDR3 loop spans 15 amino acids. The germline gives CDR1 SGHRS, CDR2 YFSETQ. In nucleotides, the CDR3 is TGCGCCAGCAGTCAGACAGGGGTAGGAAACAATGAGCAGTTCTTC. Its protein is CASSQTGVGNNEQFF.

The gene calls are TRBV6-6 and TRBJ2-7; 8 bases fit TRBD1. This CDR3 is built from 13 residues. The V gene end was trimmed by 4 bases and the J gene end by 6 bases; junction bases not matched to a gene: 5. The germline V gene has CDR1 MNHNY and CDR2 SVGAGI (reference sequence). CDR3 DNA: TGTGCCAGCAGTTCAGGGGGCGCTTTCGAGCAGTACTTC. Translation: CASSSGGAFEQYF.